The entry below gives a single TCR beta chain sequence along with its context. The data derive from a study of blood T cell repertoires in COVID-19. Study as a whole: From the United States, Italy and Spain came samples of acute and convalescent COVID-19. The analysed material was cDNA or gDNA that came from T cells, B-cell-depleted T cells, or PBMCs.

Living in about two dozen US areas, the participants were between 18 and 89 years of age. Original handling: The authors estimated nucleated cell counts from reference gene primer amplification. Only in-frame clones appear in the TCRdb table, and some are missing; sequencing was by immunoSEQ multiplex PCR. The DNA gave D and trimming, while V, J and clone size come from that table. The sample has roughly 69,000 clones, roughly 80% seen once; the top ten hold 3.5% to 4%. CDR3 length: 14 amino acids. V shed 5 bases, J shed 2 bases, and the junction held 6 bases outside the gene matches. Germline loops: CDR1 SGHVS, CDR2 FQNEAQ.

The sequence was collected from a woman aged 35 to 49 with acute COVID-19. J is TRBJ2-7 and V is TRBV7-8, with TRBD1 identical over 7 bases. What was sequenced was PBMCs or T cells enriched from blood (not recorded which). Written as DNA, the CDR3 is TGTGCCAGCAGCGAAAAGGGGGCACCCTACGAGCAGTACTTC. Protein sequence: CASSEKGAPYEQYF. Looking up the rest from reference TRBV7-8 and TRBJ2-7 gives the full variable domain: GAGVSQSPRYKVAKRGQDVALRCDPISGHVSLFWYQQALGQGPEFLTYFQNEAQLDKSGLPSDRFFAERPEGSVSTLKIQRTQQEDSAVYLCASSEKGAPYEQYFGPGTRLTVT.